The T cell receptor (beta chain) under discussion was sequenced for a study of tumor-infiltrating lymphocytes in localized non-small cell lung cancer. Whole-study findings and limits: Different pieces of the same tissue went to different assays, confounding technical variation with intratumor heterogeneity.

Measured with immunoSEQ multiplex PCR; TCRdb has only the in-frame clones, and not every one. The sample records roughly 16,000 clones, about three quarters being singletons. Notes on this clone: What it binds is not known.

V shed 8 bases, J shed 1 base, and the junction held 5 bases outside the gene matches. Germline CDR1 and CDR2: SGHVS and FQNEAQ. This CDR3 region has 14 residues. J is TRBJ2-7 and V is TRBV7-8; TRBD2 matches 10 bases. Sequencing was carried out using lung tumor tissue. This sequence was found in a human donor with non-small cell lung cancer. For the CDR3, the DNA is TGTGCCAGCCTTGGAGCGGGAGGGTCCTACGAGCAGTACTTC. Translation gives CASLGAGGSYEQYF.